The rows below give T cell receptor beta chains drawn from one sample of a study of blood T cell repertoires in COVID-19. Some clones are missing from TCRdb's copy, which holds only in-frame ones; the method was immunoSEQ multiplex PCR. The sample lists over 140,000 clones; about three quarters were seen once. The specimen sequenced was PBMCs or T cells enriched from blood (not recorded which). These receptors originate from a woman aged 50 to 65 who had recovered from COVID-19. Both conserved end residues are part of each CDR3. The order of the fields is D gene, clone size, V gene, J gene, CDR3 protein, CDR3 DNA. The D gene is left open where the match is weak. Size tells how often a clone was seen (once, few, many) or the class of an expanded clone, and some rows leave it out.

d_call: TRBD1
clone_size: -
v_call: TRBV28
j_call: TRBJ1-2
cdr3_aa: CASSLNRGYGYTF
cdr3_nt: TGTGCCAGCAGTTTGAACAGGGGTTATGGCTACACCTTC

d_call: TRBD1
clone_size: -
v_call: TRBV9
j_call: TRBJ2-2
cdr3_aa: CASSSGQGSTGELFF
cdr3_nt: TGTGCCAGCAGCTCGGGACAGGGTAGTACCGGGGAGCTGTTTTTT

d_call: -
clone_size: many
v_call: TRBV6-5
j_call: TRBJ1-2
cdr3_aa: CASKPIGWLGYTF
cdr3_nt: TGTGCCAGCAAACCGATCGGGTGGCTTGGCTACACCTTC

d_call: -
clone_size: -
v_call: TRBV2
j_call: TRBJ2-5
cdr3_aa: CASIPGYQETQYF
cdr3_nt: TGTGCCAGCATCCCGGGGTACCAAGAGACCCAGTACTTC

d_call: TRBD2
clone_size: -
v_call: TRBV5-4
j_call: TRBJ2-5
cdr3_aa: CASSLGIIRGGVSETQYF
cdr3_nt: TGTGCCAGCAGCTTGGGCATTATTAGGGGAGGGGTTTCAGAGACCCAGTACTTC

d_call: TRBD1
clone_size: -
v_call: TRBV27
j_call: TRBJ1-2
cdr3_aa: CASSLLPGDRYGYTF
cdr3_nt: TGTGCCAGCAGTCTCCTCCCGGGGGACAGATATGGCTACACCTTC

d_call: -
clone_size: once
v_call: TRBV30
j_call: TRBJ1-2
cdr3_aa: CAWSHELNYGYTF
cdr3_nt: TGTGCCTGGAGTCATGAGTTAAACTATGGCTACACCTTC

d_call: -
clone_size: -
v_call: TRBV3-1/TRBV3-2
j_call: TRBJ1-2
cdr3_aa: CASSPAGNGEGYTF
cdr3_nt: TGTGCCAGCAGCCCCGCGGGCAATGGGGAAGGCTACACCTTC

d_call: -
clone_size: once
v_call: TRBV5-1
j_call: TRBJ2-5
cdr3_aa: CASSLGQRETQYF
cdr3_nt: TGCGCCAGCAGCTTGGGACAGCGAGAGACCCAGTACTTC

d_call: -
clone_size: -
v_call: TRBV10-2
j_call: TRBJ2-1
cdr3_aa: CASSESKRFYNEQFF
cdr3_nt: TGCGCCAGCAGTGAGTCGAAGCGTTTTTACAATGAGCAGTTCTTC

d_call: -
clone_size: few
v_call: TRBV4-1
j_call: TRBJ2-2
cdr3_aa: CASSQDHRVPGELFF
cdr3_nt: TGCGCCAGCAGCCAGGACCACAGGGTCCCCGGGGAGCTGTTTTTT

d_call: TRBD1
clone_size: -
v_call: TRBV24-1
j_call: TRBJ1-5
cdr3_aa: CATRDRHQPQHF
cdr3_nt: TGTGCCACCCGGGACAGACATCAGCCCCAGCATTTT

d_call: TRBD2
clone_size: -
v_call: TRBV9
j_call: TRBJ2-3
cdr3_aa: CASSVAAGTDTQYF
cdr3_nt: TGTGCCAGCAGCGTGGCAGCGGGGACAGATACGCAGTATTTT

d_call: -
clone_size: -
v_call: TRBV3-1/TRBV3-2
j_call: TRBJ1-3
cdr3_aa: CASRLVGGKGSGNTIYF
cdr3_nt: TGTGCCAGCAGACTTGTAGGGGGAAAGGGATCTGGAAACACCATATATTTT

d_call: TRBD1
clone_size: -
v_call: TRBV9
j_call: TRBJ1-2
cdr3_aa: CASSVDGQAGGYTF
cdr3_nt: TGTGCCAGCAGCGTAGACGGACAGGCTGGCGGCTACACCTTC

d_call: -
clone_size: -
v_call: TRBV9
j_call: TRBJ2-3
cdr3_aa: CASSPRETDTQYF
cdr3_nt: TGTGCCAGCAGCCCAAGGGAGACAGATACGCAGTATTTT

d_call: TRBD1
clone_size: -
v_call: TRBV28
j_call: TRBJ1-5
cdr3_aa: CASSTGTGFLDQPQHF
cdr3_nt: TGTGCCAGCAGCACCGGGACAGGGTTCTTAGATCAGCCCCAGCATTTT

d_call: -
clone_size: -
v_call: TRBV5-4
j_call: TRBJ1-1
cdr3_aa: CASSAWGRYTEAFF
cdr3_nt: TGTGCCAGCAGCGCCTGGGGGAGGTACACTGAAGCTTTCTTT

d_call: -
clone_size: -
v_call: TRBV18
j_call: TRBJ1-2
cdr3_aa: CASSGGTSNYGYTF
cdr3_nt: TGTGCCAGTTCGGGGGGGACCTCTAACTATGGCTACACCTTC

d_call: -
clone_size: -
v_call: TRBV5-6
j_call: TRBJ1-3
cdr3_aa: CASSFPPGRGSGNTIYF
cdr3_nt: TGTGCCAGCAGCTTTCCACCCGGCAGAGGGTCGGGAAACACCATATATTTT

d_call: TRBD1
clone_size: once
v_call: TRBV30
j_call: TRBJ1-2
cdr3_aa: CAWSVRQGTGYTF
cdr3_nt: TGTGCCTGGAGTGTCAGACAGGGTACTGGCTACACCTTC

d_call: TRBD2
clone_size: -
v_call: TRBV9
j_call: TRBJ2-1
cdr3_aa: CASSLRTSGHNEQFF
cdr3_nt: TGTGCCAGCAGCCTGCGGACTAGCGGACACAATGAGCAGTTCTTC

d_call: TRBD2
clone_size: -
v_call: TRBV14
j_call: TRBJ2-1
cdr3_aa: CASSRKGLAGGHNEQFF
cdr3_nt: TGTGCCAGCAGTCGAAAGGGCCTAGCGGGGGGACACAATGAGCAGTTCTTC

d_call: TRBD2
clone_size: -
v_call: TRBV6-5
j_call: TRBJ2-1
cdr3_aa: CASSYRTSEYNEQFF
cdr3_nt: TGTGCCAGCAGTTACCGGACTAGCGAATACAATGAGCAGTTCTTC

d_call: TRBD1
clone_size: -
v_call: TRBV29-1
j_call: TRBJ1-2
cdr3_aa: CSVLQTGTYGYTF
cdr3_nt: TGCAGCGTCCTACAGACAGGGACCTATGGCTACACCTTC

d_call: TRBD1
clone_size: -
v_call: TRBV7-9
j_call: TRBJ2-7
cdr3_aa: CASSLDRGDEQYF
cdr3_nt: TGTGCCAGCAGCTTAGACAGGGGAGACGAGCAGTACTTC

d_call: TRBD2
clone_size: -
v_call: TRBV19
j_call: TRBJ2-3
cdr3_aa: CASNLAGDTDTQYF
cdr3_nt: TGTGCCAGCAACCTAGCGGGGGACACAGATACGCAGTATTTT

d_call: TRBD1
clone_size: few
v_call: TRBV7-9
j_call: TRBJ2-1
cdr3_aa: CASILQGVNEQFF
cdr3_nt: TGTGCCAGCATCTTACAGGGGGTCAATGAGCAGTTCTTC

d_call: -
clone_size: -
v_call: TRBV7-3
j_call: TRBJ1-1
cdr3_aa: CASSLSGGSTEAFF
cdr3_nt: TGTGCCAGCAGCTTAAGTGGGGGGTCCACTGAAGCTTTCTTT

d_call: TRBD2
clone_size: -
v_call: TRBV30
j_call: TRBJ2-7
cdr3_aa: CALAGLAGAYEQYF
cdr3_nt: TGTGCCTTGGCAGGACTAGCGGGGGCCTACGAGCAGTACTTC

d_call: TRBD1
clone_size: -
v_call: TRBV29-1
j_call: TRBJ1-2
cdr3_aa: CSVGDSPNYGYTF
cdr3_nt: TGCAGCGTTGGGGACAGCCCTAACTATGGCTACACCTTC

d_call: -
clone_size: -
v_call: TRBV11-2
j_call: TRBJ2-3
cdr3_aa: CASSWQGSTDTQYF
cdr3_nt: TGTGCCAGCAGCTGGCAGGGAAGCACAGATACGCAGTATTTT

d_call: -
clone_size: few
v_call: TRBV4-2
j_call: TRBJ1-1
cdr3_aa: CASSQGRGTEAFF
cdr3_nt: TGTGCCAGCAGCCAAGGTAGGGGAACTGAAGCTTTCTTT

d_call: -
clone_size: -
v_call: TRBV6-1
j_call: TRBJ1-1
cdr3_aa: CASSDFPGLKAFF
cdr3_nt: TGTGCCAGCAGTGATTTCCCGGGGTTAAAAGCTTTCTTT

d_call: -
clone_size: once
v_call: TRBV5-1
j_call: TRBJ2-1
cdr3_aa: CASSFGADYNEQFF
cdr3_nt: TGCGCCAGCAGCTTTGGGGCGGACTACAATGAGCAGTTCTTC

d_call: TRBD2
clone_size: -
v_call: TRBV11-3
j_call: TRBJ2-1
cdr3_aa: CASSLMGTSGNEQFF
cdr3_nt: TGTGCCAGCAGCTTGATGGGGACTAGCGGAAATGAGCAGTTCTTC

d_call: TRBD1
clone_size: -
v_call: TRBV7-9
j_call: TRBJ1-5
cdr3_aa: CASSLEVGGGGNQPQHF
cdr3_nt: TGTGCCAGCAGCTTAGAGGTAGGGGGCGGAGGCAATCAGCCCCAGCATTTT

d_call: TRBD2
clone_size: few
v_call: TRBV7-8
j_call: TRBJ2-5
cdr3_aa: CASSLVPAGGQETQYF
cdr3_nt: TGTGCCAGCAGCTTAGTTCCAGCGGGAGGGCAAGAGACCCAGTACTTC

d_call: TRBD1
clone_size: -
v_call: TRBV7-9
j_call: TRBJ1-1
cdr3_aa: CASSKGTVLNTEAFF
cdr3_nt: TGTGCCAGCAGCAAAGGGACAGTTCTGAACACTGAAGCTTTCTTT

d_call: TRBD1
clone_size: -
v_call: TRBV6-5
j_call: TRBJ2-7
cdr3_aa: CASRGAGTGRYEQYF
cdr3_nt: TGTGCCAGCAGGGGTGCCGGGACAGGGAGGTACGAGCAGTACTTC

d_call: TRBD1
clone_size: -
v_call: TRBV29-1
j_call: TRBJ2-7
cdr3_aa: CSVERFTGTGLGEQYF
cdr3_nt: TGCAGCGTTGAAAGGTTTACCGGGACAGGACTCGGGGAGCAGTACTTC

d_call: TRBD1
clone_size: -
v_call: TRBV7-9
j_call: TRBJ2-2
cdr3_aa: CASSSPDRGTGELFF
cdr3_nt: TGTGCCAGCAGCTCACCTGACAGGGGGACCGGGGAGCTGTTTTTT

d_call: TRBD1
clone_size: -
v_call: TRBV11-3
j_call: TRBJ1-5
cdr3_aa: CASSIDRAQPQHF
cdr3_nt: TGTGCCAGCAGCATCGACAGGGCCCAGCCCCAGCATTTT

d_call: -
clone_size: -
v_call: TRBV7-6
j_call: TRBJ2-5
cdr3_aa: CASSLLLGSKQTQYF
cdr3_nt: TGTGCCAGCAGCTTACTTCTCGGGAGTAAGCAGACCCAGTACTTC

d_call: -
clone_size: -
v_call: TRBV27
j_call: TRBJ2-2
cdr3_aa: CASSSPLSGTNTGELFF
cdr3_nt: TGTGCCAGCAGTTCCCCGCTGAGCGGAACGAACACCGGGGAGCTGTTTTTT

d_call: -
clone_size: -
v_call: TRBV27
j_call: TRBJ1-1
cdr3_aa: CASSLSPDTLQSTEAFF
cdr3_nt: TGTGCCAGCAGTTTATCTCCGGACACCCTTCAGTCGACTGAAGCTTTCTTT